This entry lists 20 T cell receptor beta chains sequenced from one sample in a study of T cell responses to AZD1222 COVID-19 vaccine (dated by TCRdb to the early 2020s). In light of the paper, this sample's time point label describes: baseline before first vaccination. The receptor library was made with the immunoSEQ multiplex PCR assay. Sourced from immuneACCESS, this table was stored by TCRdb with only in-frame sequences that have V and J called. A share of the clones is absent; for the studies checked, an unresolved V gene accounts for under half, and the remainder has no known explanation. The sample profile shows some 130,000 clones; around 90% of them were found once. The biggest ten clones account for roughly 6.5% of the sample. This sample comprised peripheral blood, obtained on day 0 of AZD1222 vaccination. These receptors originate from an adult in good health.

CDR3 amino acids: CASSYSINRMNTEAFF. Written as DNA, the CDR3 is TGTGCCAGCAGTTACTCGATTAACAGAATGAACACTGAAGCTTTCTTT. The rearrangement links TRBV6-5 to TRBJ1-1, with no clear D. The ends were cut back, 0 bases at V and 0 bases at J, with 11 bases in the middle. This CDR3 spans 16 amino acids. Germline CDR1 and CDR2: MNHEY and SVGAGI.

The rearrangement joins TRBV25-1 to TRBJ1-2, with a tentative D call TRBD1 (5 bases). There are 14 residues in the CDR3. Germline assignment: CDR1 MGHDK and CDR2 SYGVNS. Trimming removed 3 bases from V and 6 bases from J, with 14 bases in between. In DNA form, the CDR3 reads TGTGCCAGCAGTGACCCGGGGCTCCGTGATGGCTACACCTTC. This gives the protein CASSDPGLRDGYTF.

The chain combines TRBV21-1 with TRBJ1-6; the table's D call, TRBD1, has no DNA check behind it. TRBV21-1 is recorded as a pseudogene. This CDR3 contains 15 residues. CDR3 DNA: TGTGCCAGCGGCAACCGACAGGGACGGAATTCACCCCTCCACTTT. This gives the protein CASGNRQGRNSPLHF.

V and J are TRBV10-3 and TRBJ1-1, with TRBD1 as a possible D gene (5 bases). Germline V CDR1 and CDR2: ENHRY, SYGVKD. Trimming removed 8 bases at V and 7 bases at J, with 11 bases between. The CDR3 is 11 amino acids. DNA for the CDR3: TGTGCCATCGGCGGGGCAGATGAAGCTTTCTTT. Protein product: CAIGGADEAFF.

V usage is TRBV15 and J usage is TRBJ1-3, with D possibly TRBD1 on 5 matching bases. The CDR3 has 16 residues. Per the germline V gene, CDR1 is LNHNV and CDR2 is YYDKDF (reference sequence). V lost 0 bases, J lost 5 bases, and 14 bases lay in between. The CDR3 loop reads CATSRDATQGRNTIYF. DNA for the CDR3: TGTGCCACCAGCAGAGACGCGACTCAGGGTAGAAACACCATATATTTT.

The rearrangement uses TRBV29-1 and TRBJ2-1, with D perhaps TRBD2 (5 bases). The CDR3 runs to 14 residues. The germline gives CDR1 SQVTM, CDR2 ANQGSEA. V lost 4 bases and J 6 bases, leaving 16 bases between the germline ends. CDR3: CSVATSFLLNEQFF. The CDR3 DNA follows: TGCAGCGTTGCTACTAGTTTTTTGCTCAATGAGCAGTTCTTC.

The chain uses TRBV6-1 and TRBJ1-4; D remains unclear. V lost 3 bases and J lost 4, with 18 bases in between. The CDR3 has 17 residues. Per germline, CDR1 MNHNS and CDR2 SASEGT. The DNA for the CDR3 is TGTGCCAGCAGTGACGCTCTGCCACTGAATCGTAATGAAAAACTGTTTTTT. Its translation is CASSDALPLNRNEKLFF.

Concerning this clone itself: One end of the junction is discordant with germline, which a read error may explain. This chain connects TRBV3-1 (or the pseudogene TRBV3-2) to TRBJ2-1; D ambiguous. The CDR3 has 13 residues. CDR1 LGHDT and CDR2 YNNKEL come from the germline V gene (reference sequence). The CDR3 loop reads CATQHLGYIEQFF. For the CDR3, the DNA is TGTGCGACCCAGCACCTAGGCTACATTGAGCAGTTCTTC.

The chain couples TRBV6-5 to TRBJ2-1; no reliable D call. Trimming cost V 7 bases and J 6 bases, with 19 bases left between them. The CDR3 extends over 15 amino acids. Germline assignment: CDR1 MNHEY and CDR2 SVGAGI. The CDR3 reads CASTRVNNPGNEQFF. In DNA form, the CDR3 reads TGTGCCAGCACTCGGGTCAACAATCCGGGCAATGAGCAGTTCTTC.

The J gene is TRBJ1-5, the V gene TRBV2; D remains unclear. Trimming took off 3 bases at V and 3 bases at J, with 9 bases between the two ends. The CDR3 is 14 residues long. Germline-derived CDR1 and CDR2 are SNHLY and FYNNEI. This CDR3 is CASSDLLVNQPQHF. In nucleotides, the CDR3 is TGTGCCAGCAGTGACTTATTAGTCAATCAGCCCCAGCATTTT.

The chain links TRBV4-1 to TRBJ1-1; maybe TRBD1 (5 bases). Trimming took 4 bases from V and 5 from J, leaving 14 bases between them. This CDR3 spans 14 amino acids. Germline-derived CDR1 and CDR2 are MGHRA and YSYEKL. The CDR3 DNA is TGCGCCAGCAGCCCGAAGGGGCGCTTGACTGAAGCTTTCTTT. Protein sequence: CASSPKGRLTEAFF.

The chain joins TRBV19 to TRBJ2-3; D is perhaps TRBD1 (5 bases). V was shortened by 5 bases and J by 1 base, with 13 bases between the two germline ends. Germline loops: CDR1 LNHDA, CDR2 SQIVND (reference sequence). This CDR3 is 15 amino acids long. The CDR3 sequence is CASSSRDFGTDTQYF. CDR3 DNA sequence: TGTGCCAGTAGTTCCAGGGATTTTGGCACAGATACGCAGTATTTT. Full variable domain (outside the CDR3, taken from reference TRBV19 and TRBJ2-3): DGGITQSPKYLFRKEGQNVTLSCEQNLNHDAMYWYRQDPGQGLRLIYYSQIVNDFQKGDIAEGYSVSREKKESFPLTVTSAQKNPTAFYLCASSSRDFGTDTQYFGPGTRLTVL.

The V gene is TRBV5-1, the J gene TRBJ2-3, with D uncertain. V gave up 3 bases and J gave up 6 bases, with 11 bases separating them. This CDR3 comprises 13 residues. CDR1 is SGHRS, CDR2 YFSETQ, per germline. CDR3 DNA: TGCGCCAGCAGCTCCATTTTAGAGGATACGCAGTATTTT. As protein: CASSSILEDTQYF.

J is TRBJ2-3 and V is TRBV11-3; maybe TRBD2 (5 bases). V lost 5 bases, J lost 6 bases, and 6 bases lay in between. CDR1 is SGHNT and CDR2 is YENEEA in the germline V gene. The CDR3 runs to 11 residues. DNA of the CDR3: TGTGCCAGCAGCAGCGGCGATACGCAGTATTTT. This sequence encodes CASSSGDTQYF.

The CDR3 loop is CASIWDRGQRVYTEAFF. CDR3 coding DNA: TGTGCCAGCATCTGGGACAGGGGGCAAAGGGTTTACACTGAAGCTTTCTTT. The chain joins TRBV2 to TRBJ1-1; TRBD1 aligns across 12 bases. The CDR3 has 17 amino acids. Trimming at V came to 7 bases and at J to 3 bases, leaving 12 bases not matched to a gene. Germline values: CDR1 SNHLY, CDR2 FYNNEI.

A word on this clone: Other DNA sequences in this specimen translate into the identical CDR3. The rearrangement joins TRBV7-3 to TRBJ1-2; D uncertain. The germline gives CDR1 SGHTA, CDR2 FQGTGA. The CDR3 contains 14 residues. V was cut by 0 bases and J by 1 base, with 6 bases left in between. CDR3 protein: CASSLTGSNYGYTF. The CDR3 bases are TGTGCCAGCAGCTTAACTGGCAGTAACTATGGCTACACCTTC.

The V gene is TRBV6-5, the J gene TRBJ1-5, with a possible D match to TRBD1 (5 bases). Per germline, CDR1 MNHEY and CDR2 SVGAGI. Deletions cut 4 bases from V and 0 bases from J, with 13 bases between. The CDR3 runs 16 residues. Here the CDR3 DNA reads TGTGCCAGCAGTTTACGAGGGGAATCTAGCAATCAGCCCCAGCATTTT. Residues: CASSLRGESSNQPQHF.

This chain joins TRBV6-6 and TRBJ1-1; D remains unclear. Trimming removed 7 bases from V and 1 base from J, with 13 bases in between. CDR3 size: 14 residues. Germline CDR1 reads MNHNY; CDR2 reads SVGAGI (reference sequence). The DNA of the CDR3 is TGTGCCAGCATCTCCGAGGCGGCGAACACTGAAGCTTTCTTT. It encodes CASISEAANTEAFF.

In DNA, the CDR3 is TGTGCCAGCAGTTCGGACAGGGCTTCATATGGCTACACCTTC. This encodes CASSSDRASYGYTF. The V call is TRBV27, the J call TRBJ1-2; 8 nucleotides align to TRBD1. V trimming: 4 bases; J trimming: 5 bases; junction bases outside the gene matches: 6. The CDR3 consists of 14 residues. Germline V CDR1 and CDR2: MNHEY, SMNVEV (reference sequence).

This chain connects TRBV13 to TRBJ2-6; 8 nucleotides match TRBD1. The CDR3 has 20 residues. Germline V CDR1 and CDR2: PRHDT, FYEKMQ (reference sequence). Trimming at V came to 3 bases and at J to 0 bases, leaving 13 bases not matched to a gene. The CDR3 region is CASSFSQGALMRSGANVLTF. Written as DNA, the CDR3 is TGTGCCAGCAGCTTTAGTCAGGGGGCTCTTATGCGCTCTGGGGCCAACGTCCTGACTTTC.